The T cell receptor beta chain described here comes from a study of blood T cell repertoires in COVID-19. Method: immunoSEQ multiplex PCR; TCRdb's copy keeps in-frame clones and lacks some. This sample has 350,000 to 450,000 clones, with roughly 91% found just once. V was shortened by 8 bases and J by 6 bases, with 22 bases between the two germline ends. This CDR3 is built from 15 residues. Germline V lookup: CDR1 MNHEY, CDR2 SMNVEV (reference sequence). Participant-given clinical history determined each cohort assignment. This sequence joins TRBV27 and TRBJ1-1, with D possibly TRBD1 on 5 matching bases. The receptor comes from a woman in her twenties or thirties who had recovered from COVID-19. The sequencing input was PBMCs or T cells enriched from blood (not recorded which). The CDR3 DNA sequence: TGTGCCAGCGAGAGGTCGGGGGGAGTTGGGGCTGAAGCTTTCTTT. Translation gives CASERSGGVGAEAFF.